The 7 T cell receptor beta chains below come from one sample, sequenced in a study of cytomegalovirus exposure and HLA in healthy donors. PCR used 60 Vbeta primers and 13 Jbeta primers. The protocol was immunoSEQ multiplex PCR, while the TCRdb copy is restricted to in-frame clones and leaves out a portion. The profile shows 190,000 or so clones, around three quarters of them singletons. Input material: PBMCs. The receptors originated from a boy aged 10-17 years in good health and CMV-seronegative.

This CDR3 reads CASSLGGPGNQPQHF. Written as DNA, the CDR3 is TGTGCCAGCAGTTTGGGGGGACCTGGCAATCAGCCCCAGCATTTT. This rearrangement joins TRBV28 to TRBJ1-5; D may be TRBD1 (5 bases). This CDR3 contains 15 residues. Germline V gene lookup returns CDR1 MDHEN and CDR2 SYDVKM. Trimming took 3 bases from V and 2 from J, leaving 11 bases between them. Combining the CDR3 with reference TRBV28 and TRBJ1-5 gives the whole variable domain DVKVTQSSRYLVKRTGEKVFLECVQDMDHENMFWYRQDPGLGLRLIYFSYDVKMKEKGDIPEGYSVSREKKERFSLILESASTNQTSMYLCASSLGGPGNQPQHFGDGTRLSIL.

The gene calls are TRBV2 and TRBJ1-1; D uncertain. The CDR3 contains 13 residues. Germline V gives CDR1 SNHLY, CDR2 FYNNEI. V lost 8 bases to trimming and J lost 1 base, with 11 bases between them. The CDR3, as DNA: TGTGCCAGCGGATACACAGCGAACACTGAAGCTTTCTTT. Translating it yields CASGYTANTEAFF.

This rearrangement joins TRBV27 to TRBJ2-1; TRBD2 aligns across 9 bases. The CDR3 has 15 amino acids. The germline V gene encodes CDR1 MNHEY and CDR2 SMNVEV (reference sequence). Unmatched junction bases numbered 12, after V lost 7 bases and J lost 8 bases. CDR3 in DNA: TGTGCCAGCATGACTAGCGGACCCTTTGGGGATGAGCAGTTCTTC. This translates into CASMTSGPFGDEQFF.

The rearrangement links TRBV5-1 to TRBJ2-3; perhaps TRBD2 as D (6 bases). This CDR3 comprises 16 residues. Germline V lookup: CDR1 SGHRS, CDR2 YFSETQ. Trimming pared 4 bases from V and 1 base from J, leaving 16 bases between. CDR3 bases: TGCGCCAGCAGCATGAATTTGGAGCGGGGCACAGATACGCAGTATTTT. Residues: CASSMNLERGTDTQYF.

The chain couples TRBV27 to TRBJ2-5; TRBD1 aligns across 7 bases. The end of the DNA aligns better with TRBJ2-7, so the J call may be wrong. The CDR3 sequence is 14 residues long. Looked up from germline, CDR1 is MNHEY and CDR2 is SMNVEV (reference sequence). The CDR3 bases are TGTGCCAGCAGTCCGACAGGGCCCACCTACGAGCAGTACTTC. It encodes CASSPTGPTYEQYF.

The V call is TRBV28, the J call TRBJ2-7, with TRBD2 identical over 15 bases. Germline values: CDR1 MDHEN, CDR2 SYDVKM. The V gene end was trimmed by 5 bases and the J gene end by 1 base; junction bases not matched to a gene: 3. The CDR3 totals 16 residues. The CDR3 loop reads CASSAGLAGGSYEQYF. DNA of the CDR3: TGTGCCAGCAGTGCGGGACTAGCGGGAGGATCCTACGAGCAGTACTTC.

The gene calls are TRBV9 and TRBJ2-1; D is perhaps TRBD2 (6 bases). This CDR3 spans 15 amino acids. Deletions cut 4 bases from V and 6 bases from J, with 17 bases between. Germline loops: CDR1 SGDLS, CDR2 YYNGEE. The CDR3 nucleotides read TGTGCCAGCAGCCTTTACGCGGGGAACCTCAATGAGCAGTTCTTC. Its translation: CASSLYAGNLNEQFF.